The present T cell receptor (beta chain) was sequenced within a study of shared clonotypes between healthy human individuals. V dropped 6 bases and J dropped 4 bases, with 19 bases sitting between them. This CDR3 comprises 15 residues. Germline-derived CDR1 and CDR2 are MNHEY and SMNVEV (reference sequence). CD8 cells regarded as naive lacked CD45RO, were positively chosen for CCR7, and omitted terminally differentiated effector memory CD45RA+ cells. Using immunoSEQ multiplex PCR, the repertoire was profiled, and TCRdb retains in-frame clones only, with some absent. The sample contains roughly 2,000,000 clones, about 95% of which appear only once.

The V call is TRBV27, the J call TRBJ2-7; possibly TRBD2 for D (6 bases). Sequenced: naive CD8+ T cells sorted from blood. The clonotype originates from a man in his late teens or twenties in good health. The DNA for the CDR3 is TGTGCCAGCAGCCTCCGCCTCGGGACTGCGTACGAGCAGTACTTC. The encoded protein is CASSLRLGTAYEQYF.